These T cell receptor beta chains were read from a single sample in a study of response to subunit inactivated influenza vaccine. TCRdb redid the calling of the RT-PCR reads with MiXCR, one entry per CDR3 protein. The sample has 610,000 or so distinct CDR3 sequences; 12% to 15% are singletons. The sample in question was PBMCs from blood, obtained 12 days after vaccination. The receptors were gathered from a man aged 45 to 65 who received an inactivated influenza vaccine. CDR3s include the opening cysteine and the closing phenylalanine or tryptophan. The D gene is left open where the match is weak. Not all rows give a size; the values are once, few, many and, for expanded clones, a class.

TRBJ2-5,.,TRBV6-2/TRBV6-3,.,TGTGCCAGCAGCAACGAGGGACCCCGAGGGGCCCAGTACTTC,CASSNEGPRGAQYF
TRBJ2-3,TRBD2,TRBV7-9,many,TGTGCCAGCAGCTTTGGGACTAACACAGATACGCAGTATTTT,CASSFGTNTDTQYF
TRBJ2-3,.,TRBV30,.,TGTGCCTGGGGGAGGAACGCAGATACGCAGTATTTT,CAWGRNADTQYF
TRBJ2-7,TRBD1,TRBV7-2,.,TGTGCCAGCAGCTTACACGGGACAGGGGCCTACGAGCAGTACTTC,CASSLHGTGAYEQYF
TRBJ1-5,.,TRBV30,.,TGTGCCTGGAGTGGGTCCGGGACTGGTAGCAATCAGCCCCAGCATTTT,CAWSGSGTGSNQPQHF
TRBJ2-1,TRBD2,TRBV7-2,.,TGTGCCAGCAGCTTAGGGGTAGCGGGGGCGTTCTACAATGAGCAGTTCTTC,CASSLGVAGAFYNEQFF
TRBJ2-5,.,TRBV2,.,TGTGCCAGCGGCCGGGACATGGGTCAAGAGACCCAGTACTTC,CASGRDMGQETQYF
TRBJ2-1,TRBD2,TRBV29-1,few,TGCAGCGTTGAGGAAAGACTAGCGGGAGCTGGTGAGCAGTTCTTC,CSVEERLAGAGEQFF
TRBJ1-1,.,TRBV6-1,few,TGTGCCAGCAGTCCAGAGCGGGACACTGAAGCTTTCTTT,CASSPERDTEAFF
TRBJ2-5,.,TRBV5-1,few,TGCGCCAGCAGCTTGGTGGCAACTCAAGAGACCCAGTACTTC,CASSLVATQETQYF
TRBJ2-1,.,TRBV7-9,few,TGTGCCAGCAGCTTTACCCGGGAGCCCTACAATGAGCAGTTCTTC,CASSFTREPYNEQFF
TRBJ1-1,TRBD1,TRBV5-1,many,TGCGCCAGCAGCTTCGGGGTGGACAGGGCGAACACTGAAGCTTTCTTT,CASSFGVDRANTEAFF
TRBJ2-7,TRBD2,TRBV10-3,.,TGTGCCATCAGTGGACTAGCGACCTCCTACGAGCAGTACTTC,CAISGLATSYEQYF
TRBJ2-1,TRBD2,TRBV5-1,few,TGCGCCAGCAGCTTGGACCTAGCGGGGGGGAATGAGCAGTTCTTC,CASSLDLAGGNEQFF
TRBJ2-3,TRBD2,TRBV9,.,TGTGCCAGCAGCGTACGGGGGGGGGCCCCTACAGATACGCAGTATTTT,CASSVRGGAPTDTQYF
TRBJ2-7,.,TRBV12-3/TRBV12-4,many,TGTGCCAGCAGTTTACCAACCTACGAGCAGTACTTC,CASSLPTYEQYF
TRBJ1-4,.,TRBV18,.,TGTGCCAGCTCACCCCAAGAACGTGAAAAACTGTTTTTT,CASSPQEREKLFF
TRBJ2-1,.,TRBV6-2/TRBV6-3,many,TGTGCCAGCAGTTACCATACGGTGCGGCCTTACAATGAGCAGTTCTTC,CASSYHTVRPYNEQFF
TRBJ1-2,.,TRBV15,.,TGTGCCACCAGCAGAGATCGTGGGGGGGCCTATGACTATGGCTACACCTTC,CATSRDRGGAYDYGYTF
TRBJ2-7,TRBD1,TRBV7-2,few,TGTGCCAGCAGCACCCGGACAGGCGGCCAATACTTC,CASSTRTGGQYF
TRBJ2-5,TRBD1,TRBV7-2,.,TGTGCCAGCAGCTTCGGGACAGGGGCAGAGACCCAGTACTTC,CASSFGTGAETQYF
TRBJ2-1,TRBD2,TRBV30,many,TGTGCCTGGAGTCCGGGACTAGTGGTTGAGCAGTTCTTC,CAWSPGLVVEQFF
TRBJ2-1,TRBD2,TRBV28,.,TGTGCCAGCAGTTTTTTAGCGGGAGGGCTTGGTGAGCAGTTCTTC,CASSFLAGGLGEQFF
TRBJ2-7,.,TRBV4-1,.,TGCGCCAGCAGCCAAGACAGGGGAAACTACGAGCAGTACTTC,CASSQDRGNYEQYF
TRBJ2-1,TRBD2,TRBV29-1,.,TGCAGCGCCGCCAGTGAAACTAGCGGGAGATCCTCCTACAATGAGCAGTTCTTC,CSAASETSGRSSYNEQFF
TRBJ2-1,.,TRBV13,few,TGTGCCAGCAGCTTAGGCAGACAGACTCTCCCCTACAATGAGCAGTTCTTC,CASSLGRQTLPYNEQFF
TRBJ2-3,TRBD1,TRBV7-2,.,TGTGCCAGCAGCGCTAGGCCGGGACAGGGCACAGATACTCAGTATTTT,CASSARPGQGTDTQYF
TRBJ1-3,.,TRBV7-2,.,TGTGCCAGCAGCTTAGATGGACAGTCTGGAAACACCATATATTTT,CASSLDGQSGNTIYF
TRBJ1-1,.,TRBV5-5,few,TGTGCCAGCAGTCAAGGCTCTTCAATGAACACTGAAGCTTTCTTT,CASSQGSSMNTEAFF